The 15 T cell receptor beta chains reported below all come from one sample, sequenced in a study of cytomegalovirus exposure and HLA in healthy donors. PCR used 60 Vbeta primers and 13 Jbeta primers. Only in-frame clones appear in the TCRdb table, and some are missing; sequencing was by immunoSEQ multiplex PCR. Of around 190,000 clones listed, roughly 86% were seen once; the top ten hold 3.4%. The sample comprised PBMCs. These receptor sequences come from a man aged 35 to 55 in good health and CMV-seropositive.

The chain combines TRBV5-1 with TRBJ2-3; a possible D gene is TRBD2 (5 bases). This CDR3 has 16 residues. V shed 0 bases and J shed 2 bases, with 13 bases lying between them. Germline V gives CDR1 SGHRS, CDR2 YFSETQ. CDR3 residues: CASSLGLAKDTDTQYF. The DNA of the CDR3 is TGCGCCAGCAGCTTGGGGCTAGCTAAAGACACAGATACGCAGTATTTT.

V is TRBV6-4 and J is TRBJ2-1; 8 positions match TRBD2. The V and J ends lost 5 bases and 2 bases, in that order; junction bases with no gene match: 5. This CDR3 has 15 amino acids. Germline loops: CDR1 MRHNA, CDR2 SNTAGT. CDR3 residues: CASSTGTSPYNEQFF. CDR3 coding DNA: TGTGCCAGCAGTACCGGGACTAGTCCCTACAATGAGCAGTTCTTC.

This chain connects TRBV10-2 to TRBJ1-5; the match to TRBD1 covers 8 bases. Germline CDR1 and CDR2: WSHSY and SAAADI. The CDR3 is 15 amino acids. The trim removed 7 bases at V and 5 bases at J, leaving 10 bases unmatched. This CDR3 is CASTPGQGAYQPQHF. The CDR3 DNA follows: TGCGCCAGCACCCCCGGGCAGGGGGCTTATCAGCCCCAGCATTTT.

This clone appeared a single time. The chain employs TRBV25-1 and TRBJ2-1; D gene ambiguous. V was clipped by 4 bases and J by 6 bases, with 10 bases between them. The length of the CDR3 is 13 residues. Germline V gives CDR1 MGHDK, CDR2 SYGVNS. The CDR3 protein is CASSAVGPNEQFF. The CDR3 DNA reads as TGTGCCAGCAGTGCCGTGGGCCCCAATGAGCAGTTCTTC. Drawing the rest from reference TRBV25-1 and TRBJ2-1, the complete variable domain is EADIYQTPRYLVIGTGKKITLECSQTMGHDKMYWYQQDPGMELHLIHYSYGVNSTEKGDLSSESTVSRIRTEHFPLTLESARPSHTSQYLCASSAVGPNEQFFGPGTRLTVL.

In this sample, this clone turned up once. V and J are TRBV18 and TRBJ2-1, with 13 bases aligning to TRBD2. This CDR3 comprises 17 residues. Per germline, CDR1 KGHSH and CDR2 LQKENI. Trimming cost V 0 bases and J 10 bases; bases outside gene matches: 9. This CDR3 is CASSPPDRLAGGWEQFF. The CDR3 DNA sequence: TGTGCCAGCTCACCACCGGACCGACTAGCGGGGGGTTGGGAGCAGTTCTTC.

CDR3 nucleotides: TGTGCCAGCAGCTCCGACAGGCTGGTTAACTATGGCTACACCTTC. Translating gives CASSSDRLVNYGYTF. V gene TRBV5-4 combines with J gene TRBJ1-2; a possible D gene is TRBD1 (6 bases). The CDR3 is 15 residues long. Germline V gives CDR1 SGHNT, CDR2 YYREEE (reference sequence). V was clipped by 3 bases and J by 1 base, with 13 bases between them.

V gene TRBV5-1 combines with J gene TRBJ2-5; tentative D call: TRBD1 (6 bases). V lost 2 bases and J 3 bases, leaving 8 bases between the germline ends. Germline CDR1 and CDR2: SGHRS and YFSETQ. CDR3 length: 13 amino acids. The chain's CDR3 is CASSFPGEETQYF. CDR3 nucleotide sequence: TGCGCCAGCAGCTTCCCAGGGGAAGAGACCCAGTACTTC. The full variable domain, in which reference TRBV5-1 and TRBJ2-5 provide the parts outside the CDR3, is KAGVTQTPRYLIKTRGQQVTLSCSPISGHRSVSWYQQTPGQGLQFLFEYFSETQRNKGNFPGRFSGRQFSNSRSEMNVSTLELGDSALYLCASSFPGEETQYFGPGTRLLVL.

The chain recombines TRBV5-1 with TRBJ1-4; 9 nucleotides agree with TRBD1. V shed 2 bases and J 0 bases; nucleotides not matched to a gene: 11. CDR1 and CDR2 from the germline V gene are SGHRS and YFSETQ. CDR3 length equals 19 residues. CDR3 in DNA: TGCGCCAGCAGCTTAACAGGGGGCGGATGGGTTTCAACTAATGAAAAACTGTTTTTT. Its translation is CASSLTGGGWVSTNEKLFF.

The chain couples TRBV6-5 to TRBJ1-2; 7 bases line up with TRBD1. This CDR3 contains 13 residues. V was pared by 6 bases and J by 6 bases, with 7 bases of the junction left unmatched. Per the germline V gene, CDR1 is MNHEY and CDR2 is SVGAGI. CDR3 loop: CASRPDRVDGYTF. The CDR3 nucleotides read TGTGCCAGCAGGCCCGACAGGGTGGATGGCTACACCTTC.

V and J are TRBV28 and TRBJ1-2; the match to TRBD1 covers 12 bases. This CDR3 spans 14 amino acids. V lost 6 bases, J lost 8 bases, and 7 bases stayed unmatched. Germline loops: CDR1 MDHEN, CDR2 SYDVKM. The CDR3 here is CASRQGQGAGGYTF. The CDR3 coding sequence is TGTGCCAGCAGGCAGGGACAGGGGGCGGGGGGCTACACCTTC.

This clone came up once. This rearrangement joins TRBV6-6 to TRBJ2-3, with 13 bases lining up with TRBD2. Germline CDR1 and CDR2: MNHNY and SVGAGI (reference sequence). This CDR3 is built from 15 residues. Trimming took 5 bases from V and 6 from J; bases not matched to a gene: 5. CDR3 nucleotides: TGTGCCAGCAGTGGGACTAGCGGGAACCGGGATACGCAGTATTTT. This translates into CASSGTSGNRDTQYF.

This clone was recorded once. The chain is built from TRBV12-5 and TRBJ2-3; the match to TRBD2 covers 7 bases. The CDR3 extends over 17 amino acids. Trimming removed 6 bases from V and 2 bases from J; junction bases left unmatched: 14. The germline V gene has CDR1 LGHNT and CDR2 FRNRAP. This chain's CDR3 is CASGRSRASGYTDTQYF. The DNA for the CDR3 is TGTGCTAGTGGCCGTAGTCGGGCTAGCGGATACACAGATACGCAGTATTTT. Combining the CDR3 with reference TRBV12-5 and TRBJ2-3 gives the whole variable domain DARVTQTPRHKVTEMGQEVTMRCQPILGHNTVFWYRQTMMQGLELLAYFRNRAPLDDSGMPKDRFSAEMPDATLATLKIQPSEPRDSAVYFCASGRSRASGYTDTQYFGPGTRLTVL.

The chain is built from TRBV30 and TRBJ2-1; D might be TRBD1 (6 bases). The CDR3 totals 15 residues. The V and J ends lost 2 bases and 5 bases respectively, with 16 bases between them. Germline V CDR1 and CDR2: GTSNPN, SVGIG (reference sequence). This CDR3 reads CAWSRTGTYHNEQFF. CDR3 nucleotides: TGTGCCTGGAGTAGAACCGGGACATACCACAATGAGCAGTTCTTC.

In the case of this clone: The conserved closing phenylalanine or tryptophan is absent in this CDR3, likely reflecting a read error. The DNA is left out, because the CDR3 cannot be placed on it with certainty; the CDR3 is given as TCRdb lists it. The chain has TRBV6-6 and TRBJ1-1; TRBD1 is the table's D call, not checked against the DNA. The germline V gene encodes CDR1 MNHNY and CDR2 SVGAGI (reference sequence). The CDR3 totals 13 residues, both ends included. The CDR3 sequence is CASSYEQGQPLLS.

The rearrangement joins TRBV7-2 to TRBJ2-3, with 9 nucleotides matching TRBD2. J gave up 6 bases and V 1 base, and 8 bases lay outside the gene matches. CDR1 SGHTA and CDR2 FQGNSA come from the germline V gene. This CDR3 is built from 16 residues. CDR3 region: CASSLGWLAGRDTQYF. CDR3 nucleotides: TGTGCCAGCAGCTTAGGGTGGCTAGCGGGGCGGGATACGCAGTATTTT.